This passage covers 19 T cell receptor beta chains from one sample sequenced in a study of regulatory T cells in long-lasting Graves disease. Relying on iRepertoire HTBI primers and Arm-PCR of CDR3 regions, the team built TCR beta libraries. Via MiXCR, TCRdb re-called the multiplex PCR reads, giving one row per CDR3 protein. The profile covers around 500,000 distinct CDR3 sequences, with 13% appearing a single time and over 7.5% taken by the ten largest. Time point: newly diagnosed GD, antithyroid drugs for less than 3 months. Isolated PBMC RNA provided the starting material for the TCR library. The data also belong to a second study, concerning T cells in Graves' hyperthyroidism and ophthalmopathy.

Sequences were derived from peripheral blood mononuclear cells (PBMCs), sampled at new diagnosis, from a patient treated with antithyroid drugs. These receptors came from a young man with Graves disease.

This chain links TRBV20-1 with TRBJ1-6, with 7 bases aligning to TRBD1. Germline V gene sequence: CDR1 DFQATT, CDR2 SNEGSKA (reference sequence). V dropped 0 bases and J dropped 7; count of bases not matched to a gene: 9. The CDR3 loop spans 16 amino acids. CDR3 in amino acids: CSARDLYRGENSPLHF. As DNA, the CDR3 is TGCAGTGCTAGAGATCTATACAGGGGCGAGAATTCACCCCTCCACTTT.

This clonotype was recorded many times. The rearrangement links TRBV27 to TRBJ1-5, with no clear D. CDR1 MNHEY and CDR2 SMNVEV come from the germline V gene (reference sequence). CDR3 length: 12 residues. V was pared by 7 bases and J by 5 bases, with 9 bases between. This CDR3 is CASTPSDQPQHF. CDR3 DNA sequence: TGTGCCAGCACCCCCTCGGATCAGCCCCAGCATTTT.

About this clonotype: Since a much larger clone is just one base distant, this may be a read error. The chain couples TRBV10-3 to TRBJ1-1; D unclear. There are 13 residues in the CDR3. In germline, CDR1 is ENHRY, CDR2 SYGVKD. The CDR3 here is CAITLSRETGAFF. Written as DNA, the CDR3 is TGTGCCATCACTCTCTCACGAGAGACTGGAGCTTTCTTT.

Ten or more counts support this clonotype. The chain joins TRBV27 to TRBJ1-2; D possibly corresponds to TRBD1 (6 bases). Trimming removed 8 bases from V and 2 bases from J, with 15 bases in between. CDR1 and CDR2 (germline): MNHEY, SMNVEV (reference sequence). CDR3 length: 14 residues. CDR3 loop: CASSSTGDNYGYTF. CDR3 in DNA: TGTGCCAGCTCCTCGACAGGAGACAACTATGGCTACACCTTC.

The chain combines TRBV6-1 with TRBJ2-3; TRBD2 aligns across 7 bases. V trimming: 6 bases; J trimming: 4 bases; junction bases outside the gene matches: 13. The V gene's germline CDR1 is MNHNS and CDR2 SASEGT. The length of the CDR3 is 16 residues. Here the CDR3 reads CASSLTSERAADTQYF. In DNA, the CDR3 is TGTGCCAGCAGCCTTACTAGCGAAAGGGCCGCAGATACGCAGTATTTT.

This clonotype has a handful of counts. The CDR3 does not end in the conserved phenylalanine or tryptophan, so this is likely a read error. The V and J genes are TRBV7-2 and TRBJ1-1; D is unclear. Trimming removed 5 bases from V and 0 bases from J, with 10 bases in between. The CDR3 sequence is 14 residues long. CDR1 SGHTA and CDR2 FQGNSA come from the germline V gene. The CDR3 protein is CASSGQRLNTEAFS. CDR3 DNA: TGTGCCAGCAGCGGCCAGCGATTGAACACTGAAGCTTTCTCT.

This clonotype was detected ten times or more. This chain connects TRBV12-3 or TRBV12-4 to TRBJ1-6, with D perhaps matching TRBD1 (5 bases). With 4 bases removed from V and 8 bases from J, the gap between germline ends came to 18 bases. The CDR3 has 16 amino acids. CDR3 region: CASSYSPGARDSPLHF. CDR3 bases: TGTGCCAGCAGTTACAGTCCTGGGGCGCGTGATTCACCCCTCCACTTT.

This clonotype was recorded at least ten times. CDR3 nucleotides: TGCGCCAGCAGCTTCGGGGCGGCGGAACCCGGGGAGCTGTTTTTT. As protein: CASSFGAAEPGELFF. The V and J genes are TRBV5-1 and TRBJ2-2, with D perhaps assigned TRBD1 or TRBD2 (5 bases each). The CDR3 length is 15 residues. CDR1 is SGHRS, CDR2 YFSETQ, per germline. Trimming stripped 2 bases from V and 6 bases from J, with 14 bases between.

This clonotype was detected many times. V and J are TRBV5-1 and TRBJ1-1; 8 bases fit TRBD1. The length of the CDR3 is 12 residues. In germline, CDR1 is SGHRS, CDR2 YFSETQ. The V segment lost 4 bases and the J segment 8 bases; nucleotides outside the gene matches: 4. The CDR3 DNA follows: TGCGCCAGCAGCACCGGGACAGGAGAAGCTTTCTTT. This codes for CASSTGTGEAFF.

V gene TRBV11-2 combines with J gene TRBJ2-5; D gene ambiguous. The germline V and J ends were trimmed by 0 bases and 7 bases, with 12 bases remaining between them. CDR3 length equals 14 residues. CDR1 and CDR2 (germline): SGHAT, FQNNGV. In nucleotides, the CDR3 is TGTGCCAGCAGCTTAGAACCGGGCCTGGGGACCCAGTACTTC. Translation: CASSLEPGLGTQYF.

There are many counts of this clonotype. The V and J genes are TRBV29-1 and TRBJ2-5, with D perhaps matching TRBD1 (6 bases). The CDR3 runs 13 residues. V was pared by 6 bases and J by 2 bases, with 13 bases between. In germline, CDR1 is SQVTM, CDR2 ANQGSEA. The CDR3 DNA reads as TGCAGCGTAGGGGGAGTCAGGCAAGAGACCCAGTACTTC. Translated, it gives CSVGGVRQETQYF.

The chain has TRBV29-1 and TRBJ2-7; D is unresolved. Trimming cost V 4 bases and J 3 bases, with 7 bases left between them. The CDR3 is made up of 11 amino acids. CDR1 and CDR2 from the germline V gene are SQVTM and ANQGSEA. Here the CDR3 reads CSVGADYEQYF. The CDR3 DNA reads as TGCAGCGTTGGGGCGGACTACGAGCAGTACTTC.

This clonotype was seen many times. V is TRBV6-4 and J is TRBJ2-5; 11 positions agree with TRBD2. The CDR3 runs 16 residues. Germline V gives CDR1 MRHNA, CDR2 SNTAGT. Trimming took 6 bases from V and 4 from J; bases not matched to a gene: 10. This CDR3 reads CASSLRLAGPRETQYF. CDR3 DNA sequence: TGTGCCAGCAGCCTTAGACTAGCGGGACCCCGAGAGACCCAGTACTTC.

The chain links TRBV29-1 to TRBJ1-2; D call uncertain. Germline values: CDR1 SQVTM, CDR2 ANQGSEA. The ends were cut back, 5 bases at V and 6 bases at J, with 7 bases in the middle. This CDR3 is 10 amino acids long. The CDR3 loop is CSVLEDGYTF. The CDR3 DNA sequence: TGCAGCGTTCTGGAAGATGGCTACACCTTC.

This clonotype has at least ten counts. The CDR3 DNA follows: TGCAGCGACCTTCCTGCAGGCTACACCTTC. It translates to CSDLPAGYTF. The rearrangement uses TRBV29-1 and TRBJ1-2; D is unclear. The V end lost 7 bases, the J end lost 8 bases, and 11 bases lay between the germline ends. CDR1 and CDR2 from the germline V gene are SQVTM and ANQGSEA. CDR3 length: 10 residues.

This clonotype was seen repeatedly, ten times or more. V usage is TRBV7-6 and J usage is TRBJ2-7; TRBD2 might be the D (6 bases). Germline loops: CDR1 SGHVS, CDR2 FNYEAQ. This CDR3 spans 15 amino acids. V was clipped by 5 bases and J by 3 bases, with 17 bases between them. The CDR3 here is CASSPTHGGGYEQYF. The CDR3, as DNA: TGTGCCAGCAGCCCCACCCATGGGGGAGGCTACGAGCAGTACTTC.

This clonotype was counted many times. The rearrangement links TRBV19 to TRBJ2-2; TRBD1 is a possible D gene (5 bases). The CDR3 length is 16 residues. The V and J ends lost 3 bases and 1 base respectively, with 12 bases between them. Per the germline V gene, CDR1 is LNHDA and CDR2 is SQIVND (reference sequence). The CDR3 sequence: CASSIEGTGNTGELFF. The CDR3 DNA sequence: TGTGCCAGTAGTATCGAAGGCACAGGGAACACCGGGGAGCTGTTTTTT.

This clonotype came up many times. The germline gene is not matched at one end of the junction; a read error may be the cause. The chain is built from TRBV2 and TRBJ1-5, with D maybe TRBD1 (5 bases). CDR3 size: 13 residues. Germline CDR1 and CDR2: SNHLY and FYNNEI. The CDR3 region has the DNA TGTGCCAGCAGCGAAGGGGACAATCAGCCCCAGCATTTT. This gives the protein CASSEGDNQPQHF.

This clonotype was detected many times. The chain is built from TRBV2 and TRBJ2-3, with 9 bases aligning to TRBD1. The CDR3 spans 13 residues. V dropped 6 bases and J dropped 3; count of bases not matched to a gene: 1. Germline CDR1 is SNHLY and CDR2 is FYNNEI. The CDR3 loop reads CASSGTGTDTQYF. DNA for the CDR3: TGTGCCAGCAGCGGGACAGGGACAGATACGCAGTATTTT. Full variable domain (outside the CDR3, taken from reference TRBV2 and TRBJ2-3): EPEVTQTPSHQVTQMGQEVILRCVPISNHLYFYWYRQILGQKVEFLVSFYNNEISEKSEIFDDQFSVERPDGSNFTLKIRSTKLEDSAMYFCASSGTGTDTQYFGPGTRLTVL.